Listed here are 16 T cell receptor beta chains from one sample, sequenced in a study of T-cell reconstitution after alpha-beta-depleted transplantation in children. Unique molecular identifiers were built into the TCRbeta library. In TCRdb, the PCR reads were re-called with MiXCR into one record per CDR3 protein. The sample holds about 610,000 distinct CDR3 sequences, roughly a tenth seen once. The sample was PBMCs from the stem cell graft donor, taken from the stem cell graft. The receptor set was obtained from a human donor who donated a stem cell graft to a child with acute myeloid leukemia.

The chain couples TRBV2 to TRBJ1-5; D ambiguous. The CDR3 extends over 12 amino acids. V was pared by 6 bases and J by 11 bases, with 14 bases between. Germline CDR1 SNHLY, CDR2 FYNNEI. The CDR3 loop reads CASSPLRQAQHF. The CDR3 region has the DNA TGTGCCAGCAGCCCTCTTAGGCAGGCCCAGCATTTT.

V gene TRBV11-2 combines with J gene TRBJ2-5, with 9 positions matching TRBD2. Trimming cost V 0 bases and J 6 bases; bases outside gene matches: 14. CDR1 is SGHAT, CDR2 FQNNGV, per germline. This CDR3 is built from 18 residues. In DNA form, the CDR3 reads TGTGCCAGCAGCTTAGAGTTCCCGCGCGGGAGGGCCGCGCAGACCCAGTACTTC. Amino acids: CASSLEFPRGRAAQTQYF.

This clonotype was counted ten times or more. The chain joins TRBV10-3 to TRBJ1-5; 7 nucleotides match TRBD1. V trimming: 5 bases; J trimming: 5 bases; junction bases outside the gene matches: 9. The germline CDR1 and CDR2 sequences are ENHRY and SYGVKD. CDR3 size: 15 residues. The CDR3 DNA is TGTGCCATCAGTTCGACAGGGCAGTTCGATCAGCCCCAGCATTTT. Translated: CAISSTGQFDQPQHF.

The rearrangement uses TRBV29-1 and TRBJ2-6; 8 bases fit TRBD1. CDR1 and CDR2 from the germline V gene are SQVTM and ANQGSEA. This CDR3 comprises 14 residues. The J segment lost 8 bases and the V segment lost 4 bases, leaving 7 bases of the junction unmatched. CDR3 protein: CSVAGGTGPNVLTF. The CDR3 region has the DNA TGCAGCGTTGCAGGGGGCACCGGGCCCAACGTCCTGACTTTC.

The rearrangement links TRBV7-8 to TRBJ2-2; TRBD2 matches 7 bases. The germline gives CDR1 SGHVS, CDR2 FQNEAQ. J gave up 3 bases and V 2 bases, and 3 bases lay outside the gene matches. This CDR3 comprises 15 residues. CDR3 DNA: TGTGCCAGCAGCTTATTGGGGAGGGACACCGGGGAGCTGTTTTTT. Residues: CASSLLGRDTGELFF.

This clonotype was observed a few times. This chain joins TRBV10-3 and TRBJ1-6; 8 positions agree with TRBD1. The V segment lost 6 bases and the J segment 6 bases; nucleotides outside the gene matches: 7. There are 15 residues in the CDR3. In germline, CDR1 is ENHRY, CDR2 SYGVKD. CDR3 sequence reads: CAISGGQGSNSPLHF. The CDR3 bases are TGTGCCATCAGCGGAGGACAGGGTTCTAATTCACCCCTCCACTTT.

This clonotype was observed a handful of times. The chain has TRBV20-1 and TRBJ2-5, with 10 bases aligning to TRBD1. V was pared by 5 bases and J by 1 base, with 13 bases of the junction left unmatched. The CDR3 is 17 residues long. Germline V gene data show CDR1 as DFQATT and CDR2 as SNEGSKA (reference sequence). This CDR3 reads CSAQKISGQGTQETQYF. CDR3 DNA sequence: TGCAGTGCTCAGAAGATCTCGGGACAGGGGACCCAAGAGACCCAGTACTTC.

This clonotype was counted only a few times. The chain employs TRBV24-1 and TRBJ2-1; 11 positions agree with TRBD1. CDR1 and CDR2 from the germline V gene are KGHDR and SFDVKD. There are 17 residues in the CDR3. V lost 4 bases to trimming and J lost 3 bases; unmatched junction nucleotides: 7. Written as DNA, the CDR3 is TGTGCCACCAGTGACCCTGGACAGGGGGCTGGCTACAATGAGCAGTTCTTC. Protein sequence: CATSDPGQGAGYNEQFF.

The V and J genes are TRBV4-2 and TRBJ1-5; possible D gene TRBD1, 5 bases. The V and J ends lost 5 bases and 5 bases respectively, with 10 bases between them. CDR3 length equals 13 residues. The V gene's germline CDR1 is LGHNA and CDR2 YNFKEQ. The CDR3: CASSTQQDQPQHF. The CDR3 DNA reads as TGTGCCAGCAGCACCCAACAGGATCAGCCCCAGCATTTT.

This clonotype was seen repeatedly, ten times or more. The V and J genes are TRBV29-1 and TRBJ1-1, with D possibly TRBD1 on 5 matching bases. Germline V lookup: CDR1 SQVTM, CDR2 ANQGSEA. V was pared by 3 bases and J by 6 bases, with 11 bases between. The CDR3 loop spans 12 amino acids. CDR3: CSVEGDRAEAFF. The CDR3 region has the DNA TGCAGCGTTGAGGGGGATCGGGCTGAAGCTTTCTTT.

This clonotype has a handful of counts. V gene TRBV7-6 combines with J gene TRBJ1-5, with D unresolved. The CDR3 has 15 residues. Trimming took off 8 bases at V and 5 bases at J, with 19 bases between the two ends. Germline V gives CDR1 SGHVS, CDR2 FNYEAQ. The CDR3 here is CASGWPLAVDQPQHF. Here the CDR3 DNA reads TGTGCCAGCGGATGGCCTTTGGCGGTCGATCAGCCCCAGCATTTT.

The chain carries TRBV16 and TRBJ2-7, with 8 bases aligning to TRBD2. This CDR3 region has 15 residues. V gave up 0 bases and J gave up 6 bases; unmatched junction bases: 7. The germline V gene encodes CDR1 KGHSY and CDR2 FQNENV. The CDR3 loop is CASSQSAGGQVEQYF. The CDR3 bases are TGTGCCAGCAGCCAATCCGCGGGAGGCCAGGTCGAGCAGTACTTC. Filled out from reference TRBV16 and TRBJ2-7, the complete variable domain reads GEEVAQTPKHLVRGEGQKAKLYCAPIKGHSYVFWYQQVLKNEFKFLISFQNENVFDETGMPKERFSAKCLPNSPCSLEIQATKLEDSAVYFCASSQSAGGQVEQYFGPGTRLTVT.

This clonotype showed up many times. CDR3 bases: TGTGCCAGCAGTTACTCGATGTCAGCCCCAGATACGCAGTATTTT. It is translated as CASSYSMSAPDTQYF. The chain employs TRBV6-2 or TRBV6-3 and TRBJ2-3; D is uncertain. The CDR3 is 15 residues long. The V and J ends lost 0 bases and 4 bases respectively, with 11 bases between them. The V gene's germline CDR1 is MNHEY and CDR2 SVGEGT.

This clonotype was detected a few times. V usage is TRBV6-5 and J usage is TRBJ2-7; D is unclear. In germline, CDR1 is MNHEY, CDR2 SVGAGI. This CDR3 comprises 14 residues. Trimming took 2 bases from V and 2 from J, leaving 10 bases between them. The CDR3 here is CASSYEDRPYEQYF. In nucleotides, the CDR3 is TGTGCCAGCAGTTACGAAGACCGCCCCTACGAGCAGTACTTC.

This clonotype came up a few times. V is TRBV3-1 and J is TRBJ2-3; no clear D gene. This CDR3 comprises 16 residues. V lost 0 bases and J 8 bases, leaving 18 bases between the germline ends. Germline-derived CDR1 and CDR2 are LGHDT and YNNKEL (reference sequence). The CDR3 loop reads CASSQDEEIVAATQYF. DNA for the CDR3: TGTGCCAGCAGCCAAGATGAAGAGATTGTTGCGGCTACGCAGTATTTT.

This clonotype was seen only a few times. The rearrangement uses TRBV28 and TRBJ1-3; D might be TRBD1 (5 bases). Germline V CDR1 and CDR2: MDHEN, SYDVKM. CDR3 length equals 16 residues. V was cut by 5 bases and J by 0 bases, with 14 bases left in between. CDR3 region: CASSPPDITSGNTIYF. CDR3 in DNA: TGTGCCAGCAGTCCCCCGGACATCACCTCTGGAAACACCATATATTTT.